Sequencing of this TCR beta chain was carried out in a study of T cells in women clearing cervical HPV infection. Study-level background: Controls' single incident HPV16 infection cleared within 12 months without precancer.

Average input was about 1.2 ug genomic DNA for immunoSEQ TCR beta CDR3 amplification. The method was immunoSEQ multiplex PCR; TCRdb's version includes in-frame clones alone and lacks a portion of them. In total, the table holds 30,000 or so clones. Notes on the study in general: CIN3+ cases had significantly higher TCR richness than controls; evenness did not differ.

V gave up 4 bases and J gave up 5 bases; unmatched junction bases: 4. CDR1 is MNHNS, CDR2 SASEGT, per germline. The CDR3 has 14 amino acids. Comments on this clone: Its specificity is not known. With the read ending 3 residues before the CDR3 end, the germline J gene is used to fill in that end.

This clonotype was obtained from a woman aged 18-70 years with a cervical HPV16 infection that either progressed to CIN3+ or cleared (not recorded which). The sample taken for sequencing was blood buffy coat. The rearrangement joins TRBV6-1 to TRBJ2-7, with TRBD2 identical over 11 bases. The CDR3 is CASSGSGGADEQYF. The CDR3 DNA, read in part, is TGTGCCAGCAGTGGTAGCGGGGGGGCGGACGAG.